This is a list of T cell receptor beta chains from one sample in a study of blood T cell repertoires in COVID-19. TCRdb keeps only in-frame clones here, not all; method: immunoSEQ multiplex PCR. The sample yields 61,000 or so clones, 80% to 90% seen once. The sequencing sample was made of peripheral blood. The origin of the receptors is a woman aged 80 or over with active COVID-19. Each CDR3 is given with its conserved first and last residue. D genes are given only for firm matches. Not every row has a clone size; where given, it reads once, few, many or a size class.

CASSATSSGEQYF TGTGCCAGCAGCGCCACTTCTAGCGGCGAGCAGTACTTC TRBV9 - TRBD2 TRBJ2-7
CASSVAPSGGPEQYF TGTGCCAGCAGCGTAGCTCCCAGCGGGGGCCCCGAGCAGTACTTC TRBV9 - TRBD2 TRBJ2-7
CASGFMRGGPGELFF TGTGCTAGTGGTTTCATGAGGGGGGGCCCCGGGGAGCTGTTTTTT TRBV12-5 - - TRBJ2-2
CASSPTGTSIDTQYF TGTGCCAGCAGCCCGACCGGGACTAGCATCGATACGCAGTATTTT TRBV7-3 - TRBD2 TRBJ2-3
CASSLQAGSTDTQYF TGTGCCAGCAGCTTACAAGCGGGGAGCACAGATACGCAGTATTTT TRBV7-2 - TRBD2 TRBJ2-3
CASSFRRSNYGYTF TGTGCCAGCAGTTTTAGGAGGTCGAACTATGGCTACACCTTC TRBV6-6 - - TRBJ1-2
CASTTNKGKASGGAWNEQFF TGTGCCAGCACCACAAACAAGGGGAAGGCTAGCGGGGGGGCCTGGAATGAGCAGTTCTTC TRBV3-1/TRBV3-2 - TRBD2 TRBJ2-1
CASSVGQPAGETQYF TGTGCCAGCAGCGTCGGACAGCCCGCCGGAGAGACCCAGTACTTC TRBV9 - - TRBJ2-5
CASSDRDRGDTEAFF TGCGCCAGCAGCGACCGGGACAGGGGCGACACTGAAGCTTTCTTT TRBV5-1 - TRBD1 TRBJ1-1
CASSPSAGSGTEAFF TGTGCCAGCTCACCATCAGCAGGGTCGGGCACTGAAGCTTTCTTT TRBV18 - - TRBJ1-1
CASSPGTTLGGYTF TGTGCCAGCAGCCCTGGGACAACTCTGGGTGGCTACACCTTC TRBV7-2 - - TRBJ1-2
CASRKTGEVYGYTF TGTGCCAGTAGGAAAACAGGGGAAGTCTATGGCTACACCTTC TRBV19 - TRBD1 TRBJ1-2
CASSLSPVTQYF TGTGCCAGCAGTTTAAGTCCAGTTACGCAGTATTTT TRBV12-3/TRBV12-4 once - TRBJ2-3
CATSRYMSTDTQYF TGTGCCACCAGCAGGTACATGAGCACAGATACGCAGTATTTT TRBV15 few - TRBJ2-3